The 28 T cell receptor beta chains presented below share a single source sample, sequenced in a study of OX40 agonist ivuxolimab in advanced cancers. Assay: immunoSEQ multiplex PCR; the TCRdb copy retains only in-frame clones and omits some. The table has 35,000 to 45,000 clones, approximately 76% seen once. The sample here was CD4+ or CD8+ T cells sorted from blood, taken in a trial of the OX40 agonist ivuxolimab. Receptor source: an adult with an advanced solid tumor such as melanoma, head and neck, liver or kidney cancer.

The chain is built from TRBV7-8 and TRBJ1-6; unclear D gene. This CDR3 is built from 11 residues. Trimming shortened V by 5 bases and J by 12 bases, and 8 bases separated the two germline ends. Per germline, CDR1 SGHVS and CDR2 FQNEAQ. DNA for the CDR3: TGTGCCAGCAGCCGCGATGGACCCCTCCACTTT. Its protein product is CASSRDGPLHF.

The chain employs TRBV7-6 and TRBJ1-3; weak D call: TRBD1 (5 bases). Germline CDR1 reads SGHVS; CDR2 reads FNYEAQ. V was trimmed by 4 bases and J by 4 bases, leaving 5 bases between them. The CDR3 has 12 residues. CDR3 sequence (DNA): TGTGCCAGCAGCTCAGGGGGAAACACCATATATTTT. This sequence encodes CASSSGGNTIYF. Full variable domain (missing parts from reference TRBV7-6 and TRBJ1-3): GAGVSQSPRYKVTKRGQDVALRCDPISGHVSLYWYRQALGQGPEFLTYFNYEAQQDKSGLPNDRFSAERPEGSISTLTIQRTEQRDSAMYRCASSSGGNTIYFGEGSWLTVV.

This clone is a singleton in its sample. The same CDR3 is also encoded by other DNA sequences in this sample. J is TRBJ1-2 and V is TRBV11-2; the D is unclear. The ends were cut back, 2 bases at V and 5 bases at J, with 3 bases in the middle. CDR3 size: 11 residues. Germline lookup yields CDR1 SGHAT and CDR2 FQNNGV. For the CDR3, the DNA is TGTGCCAGCAGCTTAACATATGGCTACACCTTC. Protein product: CASSLTYGYTF.

In the case of this clone: Other DNA variants within this sample encode the same CDR3. The rearrangement uses TRBV5-1 and TRBJ2-3; 9 bases align to TRBD2. Germline CDR1 reads SGHRS; CDR2 reads YFSETQ. The CDR3 spans 15 residues. Losses at the gene ends were 5 bases for V and 2 bases for J; bases not matched to a gene: 6. CDR3 region: CASRLAGAYTDTQYF. DNA of the CDR3: TGCGCCAGCAGGTTAGCGGGGGCCTACACAGATACGCAGTATTTT.

V usage is TRBV2 and J usage is TRBJ1-4; TRBD1 aligns across 7 bases. The junction had 8 bases not matched to a gene; V was cut back by 6 bases and J by 7 bases. Looked up from germline, CDR1 is SNHLY and CDR2 is FYNNEI. This CDR3 has 14 amino acids. CDR3 DNA: TGTGCCAGCAGGGTGGACAGGATGGGTGAAAAACTGTTTTTT. Amino acids: CASRVDRMGEKLFF.

The table lists this clone with a few counts. This sequence joins TRBV7-9 and TRBJ1-2; D unclear. The CDR3 consists of 14 residues. The V gene lost 2 bases and the J gene lost 4 bases, with 11 bases spanning the gap. Germline values: CDR1 SEHNR, CDR2 FQNEAQ (reference sequence). For the CDR3, the DNA is TGTGCCAGCAGCTTACACGGTTTGGTCTATGGCTACACCTTC. It is translated as CASSLHGLVYGYTF.

The chain is built from TRBV5-1 and TRBJ1-2, with 9 bases identical to TRBD1. V dropped 4 bases and J dropped 2; count of bases not matched to a gene: 3. CDR1 is SGHRS, CDR2 YFSETQ, per germline. The CDR3 is 14 residues long. In DNA, the CDR3 is TGCGCCAGCAGCGGGACAGGGATCAACTATGGCTACACCTTC. This sequence encodes CASSGTGINYGYTF.

This clone was found a few times. The rearrangement joins TRBV6-1 to TRBJ1-1; 7 bases match TRBD1. V trimming: 6 bases; J trimming: 8 bases; junction bases outside the gene matches: 9. The CDR3 covers 13 residues. From germline, CDR1 is MNHNS and CDR2 SASEGT. In DNA form, the CDR3 reads TGTGCCAGCAGGGGAGACAGGGCAACCGAAGCTTTCTTT. Translation gives CASRGDRATEAFF.

CDR3 nucleotides: TGTGCCAGCAGTCCAGGACTGACAACTAATGAAAAACTGTTTTTT. Encoded protein: CASSPGLTTNEKLFF. The J gene is TRBJ1-4, the V gene TRBV6-5; D unclear. The CDR3 has 15 amino acids. Germline lookup yields CDR1 MNHEY and CDR2 SVGAGI. The germline V and J ends were trimmed by 5 bases and 0 bases, with 10 bases remaining between them.

V and J are TRBV10-3 and TRBJ2-2, with 9 bases fitting TRBD1. Looked up from germline, CDR1 is ENHRY and CDR2 is SYGVKD. The CDR3 has 18 amino acids. V shed 6 bases and J 0 bases; nucleotides not matched to a gene: 11. CDR3 sequence reads: CAIRGVHTGGPNTGELFF. The CDR3 DNA is TGTGCCATCAGGGGAGTCCACACAGGGGGCCCGAACACCGGGGAGCTGTTTTTT.

The J gene is TRBJ2-7, the V gene TRBV6-6; 9 nucleotides line up with TRBD1. V shed 6 bases, J shed 5 bases, and the junction held 11 bases outside the gene matches. This CDR3 is built from 15 residues. Germline assignment: CDR1 MNHNY and CDR2 SVGAGI (reference sequence). The CDR3, as DNA: TGTGCCAGCAGAAACCCGGGACAGGGTGGCGACGAGCAGTACTTC. Amino acid sequence: CASRNPGQGGDEQYF.

The chain joins TRBV5-8 to TRBJ1-4; D call uncertain. The CDR3 loop spans 16 amino acids. The germline V and J ends were trimmed by 0 bases and 2 bases, with 11 bases remaining between them. Germline CDR1 SGHTS, CDR2 YDEGEE. The DNA of the CDR3 is TGTGCCAGCAGCTTGGGGGGATTTGCGACTAATGAAAAACTGTTTTTT. Amino acids: CASSLGGFATNEKLFF.

A note on this clone: The junction departs from germline at one end; a sequencing error may be responsible. The chain carries TRBV9 and TRBJ1-1; no clear D. There are 10 residues in the CDR3. Germline V gene data show CDR1 as SGDLS and CDR2 as YYNGEE. The CDR3 bases are TGTGCCAGCAGCGTAGCTTGGCACAACTTT. It specifies CASSVAWHNF.

The chain links TRBV19 to TRBJ2-2; D possibly corresponds to TRBD1 (5 bases). Germline V gene lookup returns CDR1 LNHDA and CDR2 SQIVND (reference sequence). This CDR3 region has 14 residues. Trimming removed 5 bases from V and 3 bases from J, with 10 bases in between. CDR3 in amino acids: CASSGIRDTGELFF. As DNA, the CDR3 is TGTGCCAGTAGTGGGATCAGGGACACCGGGGAGCTGTTTTTT.

The chain couples TRBV7-6 to TRBJ1-2; no definite D call. Germline-derived CDR1 and CDR2 are SGHVS and FNYEAQ. V lost 2 bases and J lost 5, with 6 bases in between. CDR3 length equals 12 residues. CDR3 sequence reads: CASSLSGYGYTF. The CDR3 DNA follows: TGTGCCAGCAGCTTATCTGGGTATGGCTACACCTTC.

This clone has only a few counts. This sequence joins TRBV5-1 and TRBJ1-1, with 9 bases fitting TRBD1. V was clipped by 0 bases and J by 1 base; unmatched bases: 4. The CDR3 totals 16 residues. CDR1 SGHRS and CDR2 YFSETQ come from the germline V gene. The CDR3 sequence: CASSLEGTGWNTEAFF. Here the CDR3 DNA reads TGCGCCAGCAGCTTGGAAGGGACAGGGTGGAACACTGAAGCTTTCTTT.

The chain has TRBV7-8 and TRBJ2-1, with D perhaps assigned TRBD1 or TRBD2 (6 bases each). The V end was cut by 1 base, the J end by 9 bases, with 16 bases between. The CDR3 length is 15 residues. Germline loops: CDR1 SGHVS, CDR2 FQNEAQ. In nucleotides, the CDR3 is TGTGCCAGCAGCTTAGGAAGTCGGGGGCGAGGTGAGCAGTTCTTC. This codes for CASSLGSRGRGEQFF.

V usage is TRBV2 and J usage is TRBJ2-2, with D possibly TRBD2 on 6 matching bases. Trimming stripped 6 bases from V and 4 bases from J, with 12 bases between. Looked up from germline, CDR1 is SNHLY and CDR2 is FYNNEI. The CDR3 is made up of 14 amino acids. This CDR3 reads CASSLMEGTGELFF. The CDR3 DNA reads as TGTGCCAGCAGCCTAATGGAGGGCACCGGGGAGCTGTTTTTT.

The CDR3 here is CASSKDGAGGELFF. CDR3 bases: TGCGCCAGCAGTAAGGACGGTGCGGGCGGGGAGCTGTTTTTT. The chain uses TRBV10-1 and TRBJ2-2; possible D gene TRBD2, 5 bases. CDR3 length: 14 amino acids. Per germline, CDR1 WNHNN and CDR2 SYGVQD (reference sequence). Trimming removed 5 bases from V and 7 bases from J, with 14 bases in between.

The V gene is TRBV10-3, the J gene TRBJ1-2; D is unresolved. Between the trimmed V and J ends, which lost 7 bases and 4 bases, there was a span of 10 bases. The CDR3 spans 12 residues. Germline V gene lookup returns CDR1 ENHRY and CDR2 SYGVKD. CDR3 loop: CAIKGRGYGYTF. For the CDR3, the DNA is TGTGCCATCAAAGGGAGAGGCTATGGCTACACCTTC.

The table lists this clone with a count of one. Here the CDR3 reads CASSLGSGEKLFF. DNA for the CDR3: TGCGCCAGCAGCTTGGGGTCAGGAGAAAAACTGTTTTTT. The V gene is TRBV5-1, the J gene TRBJ1-4; D gene ambiguous. The CDR3 extends over 13 amino acids. V lost 0 bases, J lost 8 bases, and 8 bases lay in between. The V gene's germline CDR1 is SGHRS and CDR2 YFSETQ.

The J gene is TRBJ2-7, the V gene TRBV6-1; no firm D call. Germline V CDR1 and CDR2: MNHNS, SASEGT. Between the trimmed V and J ends, which lost 2 bases and 3 bases, there was a span of 8 bases. This CDR3 region has 13 residues. The CDR3 is CASSEYQIYEQYF. CDR3 nucleotides: TGTGCCAGCAGTGAATACCAAATCTACGAGCAGTACTTC.

This chain uses TRBV5-1 with TRBJ1-5, with 8 bases aligning to TRBD1. This CDR3 has 15 residues. With V trimmed by 2 bases and J by 6 bases, 7 bases remained unmatched. Germline-derived CDR1 and CDR2 are SGHRS and YFSETQ. The CDR3 nucleotides read TGCGCCAGCAGCTTAGACACAGGGGGAGTTCAGCCCCAGCATTTT. Translated, it gives CASSLDTGGVQPQHF.

This chain uses TRBV5-1 with TRBJ2-1; 8 nucleotides agree with TRBD2. This CDR3 is built from 15 residues. Germline CDR1 SGHRS, CDR2 YFSETQ. The ends lost 0 bases at V and 9 bases at J; junction bases unmatched: 8. The DNA of the CDR3 is TGCGCCAGCAGCTTGGAACGGGGGGGCCGTAGTGAGCAGTTCTTC. It translates to CASSLERGGRSEQFF.

This clone came up a few times. The chain carries TRBV29-1 and TRBJ1-2; D gene unclear. V was shortened by 6 bases and J by 8 bases, with 10 bases between the two germline ends. Germline CDR1 SQVTM, CDR2 ANQGSEA. This CDR3 has 10 amino acids. CDR3 bases: TGCAGCGTCTTAGGTACGGGCTACACCTTC. This sequence encodes CSVLGTGYTF.

This clone came up once. The chain is built from TRBV11-2 and TRBJ2-3; D gene uncertain. The CDR3 is made up of 15 amino acids. The V gene lost 1 base and the J gene lost 6 bases, with 14 bases spanning the gap. Germline V lookup: CDR1 SGHAT, CDR2 FQNNGV. For the CDR3, the DNA is TGTGCCAGCAGCTTAGTGTTGGCAAACGTTGATACGCAGTATTTT. It codes for CASSLVLANVDTQYF.

The chain recombines TRBV29-1 with TRBJ2-5; a weak D match, TRBD1 (5 bases). V was clipped by 7 bases and J by 5 bases, with 17 bases between them. The CDR3 spans 13 residues. Germline V gene lookup returns CDR1 SQVTM and CDR2 ANQGSEA. CDR3 DNA sequence: TGCAGCGCCAACACTGGGGCGCGGGAGACCCAGTACTTC. Amino acids: CSANTGARETQYF.

The DNA of the CDR3 is TGTGCCATCAGTGAGGGGGGCTACGAGCAGTACGTC. This gives the protein CAISEGGYEQYV. The rearrangement uses TRBV10-3 and TRBJ2-7; the D call may be TRBD1 or TRBD2 (5 bases each). Trimming removed 2 bases at V and 3 bases at J, with 5 bases between. Germline V gene lookup returns CDR1 ENHRY and CDR2 SYGVKD. The length of the CDR3 is 12 residues.